Below, 2 T cell receptor beta chains from the same sample are listed, as sequenced in a study of blood T cell repertoires in COVID-19. The data were produced by immunoSEQ multiplex PCR, yet TCRdb's version contains in-frame clones alone and is incomplete. The repertoire consists of about 150,000 clones, with approximately 87% occurring once and the leading ten covering 6.5% to 8.5%. Material: PBMCs or T cells enriched from blood (not recorded which). Receptors were obtained from a woman between 50 and 59 years old who had recovered from COVID-19.

The chain links TRBV28 to TRBJ1-3; the D is unclear. Trimming pared 4 bases from V and 0 bases from J, leaving 10 bases between. The germline V gene encodes CDR1 MDHEN and CDR2 SYDVKM. The CDR3 contains 15 residues. The CDR3 spells CASSSSEASGNTIYF. The CDR3 coding sequence is TGTGCCAGCAGTTCCTCAGAGGCCTCTGGAAACACCATATATTTT.

The chain links TRBV29-1 to TRBJ1-4, with 10 nucleotides matching TRBD1. There are 14 residues in the CDR3. CDR1 is SQVTM and CDR2 is ANQGSEA in the germline V gene. J was trimmed by 8 bases and V by 6 bases; bases with no gene match: 9. The DNA of the CDR3 is TGCAGCGTCGAGAGGACAGGGGGTACCGAAAAACTGTTTTTT. Its translation: CSVERTGGTEKLFF. Using reference TRBV29-1 and TRBJ1-4 for the parts outside the CDR3, the full variable domain is SAVISQKPSRDICQRGTSLTIQCQVDSQVTMMFWYRQQPGQSLTLIATANQGSEATYESGFVIDKFPISRPNLTFSTLTVSNMSPEDSSIYLCSVERTGGTEKLFFGSGTQLSVL.